Listed below are T cell receptor beta chains from one sample, sequenced in a study of CD8 T cells in ankylosing spondylitis. MiXCR, applied by TCRdb to the 5' RACE reads, yields one record per CDR3 protein. The table shows 340,000 or so distinct CDR3 sequences, with 14% to 15% occurring only once. Sequencing was carried out using blood, either unsorted or a sorted T cell fraction (not recorded which). All receptors derive from a male donor with ankylosing spondylitis or in good health (not recorded which). The CDR3 runs from the conserved cysteine through the conserved F or W.

J | V | CDR3
TRBJ2-3 | TRBV6-1 | CASRNGVVADTQYF
TRBJ2-5 | TRBV2 | CASSEFGTSGVFAETQYF
TRBJ2-3 | TRBV11-1 | CASSSWTSGGTSTDTQYF
TRBJ2-5 | TRBV5-1 | CASSPRGGEETQYF
TRBJ1-6 | TRBV7-9 | CASSPEGYNSPLHF
TRBJ2-5 | TRBV20-1 | CSAYLPTSGGPGETQYF
TRBJ2-3 | TRBV4-1 | CASSQARIPPYGQYF
TRBJ2-5 | TRBV7-2 | CASSRPGSALQETQYF
TRBJ2-2 | TRBV2 | CASSGTGGATGELFF
TRBJ2-3 | TRBV3-1 | CASSRLDRVPTDTQYF
TRBJ2-1 | TRBV6-5 | CASRLLAVSYNEQFF
TRBJ2-1 | TRBV5-1 | CASSLEVTNEQFF
TRBJ2-7 | TRBV29-1 | CSVAPGYYEQYF
TRBJ2-5 | TRBV12-3/TRBV12-4 | CASSLRGLGTQYF
TRBJ1-6 | TRBV25-1 | CASSGPKGSPLHF
TRBJ1-5 | TRBV20-1 | CSATQGYSNQPQHF
TRBJ2-1 | TRBV5-1 | CASSLAPPGQGNNVQFF
TRBJ2-1 | TRBV10-1 | CASSEQYNEQFF
TRBJ2-6 | TRBV18 | CASSSDRAVSGANVLTF
TRBJ1-3 | TRBV10-3 | CAISDLTSSGNTIYF
TRBJ2-5 | TRBV30 | CAWTPSWLAGRQETQYF
TRBJ2-7 | TRBV6-1 | CASSEDIYEQYF
TRBJ1-6 | TRBV12-3/TRBV12-4 | CASSFGGRVYSPLHF
TRBJ2-5 | TRBV19 | CASSMGRAETQYF
TRBJ2-2 | TRBV29-1 | CSALDRGPGELFF
TRBJ1-5 | TRBV6-1 | CASSERRGQPQHF
TRBJ2-7 | TRBV3-1 | CASSQDLKRGLSYEQYF
TRBJ2-4 | TRBV10-3 | CAISDDAGGANIQYF
TRBJ2-1 | TRBV29-1 | CSAHLPSNEQFF
TRBJ1-2 | TRBV20-1 | CSARNSRSNYGYTF
TRBJ2-3 | TRBV3-1 | CASSQDHSRGSVPDTQYF
TRBJ2-2 | TRBV9 | CAGSRGRETTGELFF
TRBJ1-2 | TRBV5-1 | CASSSGGSNNGYTF
TRBJ2-7 | TRBV5-1 | CASSPARGSYEQYF
TRBJ2-7 | TRBV20-1 | CSAPDRRGHGYEQYF
TRBJ2-3 | TRBV27 | CASSITAGSTDTQYF
TRBJ2-3 | TRBV10-3 | CAISESRSHTQYF
TRBJ2-1 | TRBV2 | CASSEYGEGGNEQFF
TRBJ1-5 | TRBV19 | CASSIGRGSNQPQHF
TRBJ2-7 | TRBV20-1 | CSASRGDNEQYF
TRBJ2-7 | TRBV5-1 | CASSQPGILYEQYF
TRBJ1-5 | TRBV2 | CASNRDRAQGNQPQHF